This passage covers 12 T cell receptor beta chains from one sample sequenced in a study of cytomegalovirus exposure and HLA in healthy donors. The PCR was carried out with 60 Vbeta primers and 13 Jbeta primers. Profiling relied on immunoSEQ multiplex PCR, and the TCRdb table lists in-frame clones only, not all of them. The data show about 170,000 clones, approximately 86% seen once. The sample taken for sequencing was PBMCs. Receptors originate from a male donor in good health and CMV-seronegative.

The chain is built from TRBV6-1 and TRBJ1-5; D remains unclear. The CDR3 covers 13 residues. The V gene lost 2 bases and the J gene lost 3 bases, with 5 bases spanning the gap. The germline V gene encodes CDR1 MNHNS and CDR2 SASEGT. The CDR3 nucleotides read TGTGCCAGCAGTGAACAGTACAATCAGCCCCAGCATTTT. Protein sequence: CASSEQYNQPQHF.

The rearrangement links TRBV11-3 to TRBJ2-1, with no clear D. The CDR3 is made up of 13 amino acids. V was cut by 5 bases and J by 4 bases, with 9 bases left in between. Germline CDR1 SGHNT, CDR2 YENEEA. The CDR3 sequence: CASSKIPYNEQFF. Here the CDR3 DNA reads TGTGCCAGCAGCAAAATTCCATACAATGAGCAGTTCTTC.

The V call is TRBV5-4, the J call TRBJ2-1; 15 bases fit TRBD2. Germline trimming cut 3 bases from V and 4 bases from J; bases unmatched to any gene: 5. The germline V gene encodes CDR1 SGHNT and CDR2 YYREEE (reference sequence). The CDR3 runs to 17 residues. The CDR3 here is CASSWIGTSGRYNEQFF. In DNA form, the CDR3 reads TGTGCCAGCAGCTGGATCGGGACTAGCGGGAGGTACAATGAGCAGTTCTTC.

The V call is TRBV18, the J call TRBJ2-5, with D unresolved. The CDR3 is 14 residues long. Trimming took 3 bases from V and 0 from J, leaving 8 bases between them. Germline V lookup: CDR1 KGHSH, CDR2 LQKENI. The CDR3 DNA sequence: TGTGCCAGCTCACCCGGCGGAAACCAAGAGACCCAGTACTTC. Protein sequence: CASSPGGNQETQYF.

The chain combines TRBV6-1 with TRBJ2-1, with 13 bases lining up with TRBD2. The CDR3 runs 15 residues. Germline CDR1 is MNHNS and CDR2 is SASEGT. J gave up 8 bases and V 1 base, and 2 bases lay outside the gene matches. The CDR3: CASSEGTSGSYEQFF. For the CDR3, the DNA is TGTGCCAGCAGTGAAGGGACTAGCGGGAGTTATGAGCAGTTCTTC.

The rearrangement joins TRBV19 to TRBJ2-7; TRBD1 might be the D (6 bases). CDR1 and CDR2 (germline): LNHDA, SQIVND (reference sequence). Trimming stripped 5 bases from V and 4 bases from J, with 15 bases between. The CDR3 sequence is 14 residues long. The CDR3 protein is CASSSRDILYEQYF. CDR3 DNA sequence: TGTGCCAGTAGTTCTCGGGACATTTTATACGAGCAGTACTTC.

CDR3 nucleotides: TGTGCCAGCAGTCCTCTCCCCCGACAGGGGATTGACACCATATATTTT. It yields the protein CASSPLPRQGIDTIYF. The chain employs TRBV28 and TRBJ1-3, with 8 bases that match TRBD1. The CDR3 contains 16 residues. CDR1 MDHEN and CDR2 SYDVKM come from the germline V gene. V dropped 5 bases and J dropped 8; count of bases not matched to a gene: 14.

The V and J genes are TRBV4-2 and TRBJ2-7; 8 positions match TRBD1. From germline, CDR1 is LGHNA and CDR2 YNFKEQ. The CDR3 consists of 15 residues. V shed 0 bases and J 9 bases; nucleotides not matched to a gene: 10. The DNA of the CDR3 is TGTGCCAGCAGCCAAGATATAGGGACAGGCCTCGGGCAGTACTTC. Amino acids: CASSQDIGTGLGQYF.

This clone has only one observation. This chain joins TRBV5-4 and TRBJ2-5, with TRBD1 matching 7 bases. V lost 1 base to trimming and J lost 3 bases; unmatched junction nucleotides: 3. The CDR3 spans 14 residues. Looked up from germline, CDR1 is SGHNT and CDR2 is YYREEE (reference sequence). DNA of the CDR3: TGTGCCAGCAGCTTGACAGGGGCCGAAGAGACCCAGTACTTC. Its protein is CASSLTGAEETQYF.

The V and J genes are TRBV7-7 and TRBJ2-7; 7 bases line up with TRBD1. Germline lookup yields CDR1 SSHAT and CDR2 FNYEAQ (reference sequence). Unmatched junction bases numbered 8, after V lost 2 bases and J lost 4 bases. This CDR3 region has 15 residues. The CDR3 sequence: CASSLSRDRGYEQYF. The CDR3 nucleotides read TGTGCCAGCAGCTTATCTCGGGACAGAGGGTACGAGCAGTACTTC. Looking up the rest from reference TRBV7-7 and TRBJ2-7 gives the full variable domain: GAGVSQSPRYKVTKRGQDVTLRCDPISSHATLYWYQQALGQGPEFLTYFNYEAQPDKSGLPSDRFSAERPEGSISTLTIQRTEQRDSAMYRCASSLSRDRGYEQYFGPGTRLTVT.

This chain connects TRBV9 to TRBJ2-7; D is possibly TRBD2 (6 bases). CDR1 SGDLS and CDR2 YYNGEE come from the germline V gene. CDR3 length: 17 amino acids. Trimming cost V 0 bases and J 3 bases, with 19 bases left between them. CDR3 protein: CASSVGGWAGKGYEQYF. The DNA for the CDR3 is TGTGCCAGCAGCGTAGGAGGTTGGGCGGGGAAAGGCTACGAGCAGTACTTC. The whole variable domain, remainder taken from reference TRBV9 and TRBJ2-7, is DSGVTQTPKHLITATGQRVTLRCSPRSGDLSVYWYQQSLDQGLQFLIQYYNGEERAKGNILERFSAQQFPDLHSELNLSSLELGDSALYFCASSVGGWAGKGYEQYFGPGTRLTVT.

The chain recombines TRBV4-1 with TRBJ2-4; D is unclear. The CDR3 covers 16 residues. Trimming shortened V by 4 bases and J by 0 bases, and 13 bases separated the two germline ends. CDR1 is MGHRA, CDR2 YSYEKL, per germline. The chain's CDR3 is CASSPGPYLAKNIQYF. CDR3 nucleotides: TGCGCCAGCAGCCCAGGTCCCTACTTAGCCAAAAACATTCAGTACTTC.